The rows below give T cell receptor beta chains drawn from one sample of a study of response to subunit inactivated influenza vaccine. MiXCR, run by TCRdb on the RT-PCR reads, gives a single entry per CDR3 protein. The sample lists about 160,000 distinct CDR3 sequences; around 9.9% were seen once. Sequenced here: non-naive T cells sorted from PBMCs, sampled 40 to 50 days after vaccination. These receptors all stem from a man in his fifties or sixties who received an inactivated influenza vaccine. The CDR3 runs from the conserved cysteine through the conserved F or W. D genes are given only for firm matches. Clone sizes are given selectively: once, few, many, or a class where the clone is expanded.

V	J	size	D	DNA	CDR3
TRBV6-1	TRBJ2-7	many	-	TGTGCCAGCAGTGAATACGGTTACGAGCAGTACTTC	CASSEYGYEQYF
TRBV24-1	TRBJ1-4	many	-	TGTGCCACCAGTGATCCGGGGTCAACTAATGAAAAACTGTTTTTT	CATSDPGSTNEKLFF
TRBV7-2	TRBJ1-6	many	TRBD1	TGTGCCAGCAGCCCCGGGACAGGGGGCTATTCACCCCTCCACTTT	CASSPGTGGYSPLHF
TRBV7-9	TRBJ2-2	few	TRBD1	TGTGCCAGCAGCTTGGGACAGGGCGAAAACACCGGGGAGCTGTTTTTT	CASSLGQGENTGELFF
TRBV27	TRBJ2-3	few	-	TGTGCCAGCAGACCTCCGGGTCAGGACTTCACAGATACGCAGTATTTT	CASRPPGQDFTDTQYF
TRBV5-1	TRBJ2-1	few	TRBD2	TGCGCCAGCAGCTTGAGTACTAGCGGGGGCAATGAGCAGTTCTTC	CASSLSTSGGNEQFF
TRBV4-3	TRBJ1-5	many	-	TGCGCCAGCAGCCCCGAGCCAGGGGTCAATCAGCCCCAGCATTTT	CASSPEPGVNQPQHF
TRBV15	TRBJ2-7	-	TRBD2	TGTGCCACCAGCAGAGAGGCAGCGGGGGGAGGGGACGAGCAGTACTTC	CATSREAAGGGDEQYF
TRBV2	TRBJ2-7	few	TRBD1	TGTGCCAGCAGTATAGACAGGGGCTACGAGCAGTACTTC	CASSIDRGYEQYF
TRBV5-1	TRBJ2-1	-	TRBD2	TGCGCCAGCAGCGCGTCAGGGACTAGCGCATTCAATGAGCAGTTCTTC	CASSASGTSAFNEQFF
TRBV19	TRBJ1-1	few	-	TGTGCCAGTAGTTCGACAGACAAAACCGGTTTGACTTTCTTT	CASSSTDKTGLTFF
TRBV4-2	TRBJ1-2	-	-	TGTGCCAGCAGGCGGGAGGGAGGGCAGGCGAGGGATGGCTACACCTTC	CASRREGGQARDGYTF
TRBV20-1	TRBJ2-2	-	TRBD1	TGCAGTGCACTCACCGGACAGGGGGCTTCCGGGGAGCTGTTTTTT	CSALTGQGASGELFF
TRBV5-5	TRBJ2-7	many	TRBD2	TGTGCCTGGAGCGTCGGGACTAGCGGGAGGCACGAGCAGTACTTC	CAWSVGTSGRHEQYF
TRBV18	TRBJ1-5	-	TRBD1	TGTGCCAGCTCACCAAACAGGGGTGGGAATCAGCCCCAGCATTTT	CASSPNRGGNQPQHF
TRBV9	TRBJ2-7	many	-	TGTGCCAGCAGCGTAGCTGAGGGTTACGAGCAGTACTTC	CASSVAEGYEQYF
TRBV12-3/TRBV12-4	TRBJ1-1	many	-	TGTGCCAGCAGTTTGGGGGCCAACACTGAAGCTTTCTTT	CASSLGANTEAFF
TRBV20-1	TRBJ2-6	-	-	TGCAGTGCCGGGGCCCTTGGCTCTGGGGCCAACGTCCTGACTTTC	CSAGALGSGANVLTF
TRBV27	TRBJ1-2	-	-	TGTGCCAGCAGTGCAGCCCCCGACTCCATCGGCTACACCTTC	CASSAAPDSIGYTF
TRBV3-1	TRBJ1-1	few	-	TGTGCCAGCAGCCGACCGGGGGTGAACACTGAAGCTTTCTTT	CASSRPGVNTEAFF
TRBV9	TRBJ1-2	few	-	TGTGCCAGCAGCGGTAGGTCAGGGGCGAACTATGGCTACACCTTC	CASSGRSGANYGYTF
TRBV5-1	TRBJ2-7	few	TRBD1	TGCGCCAGCATGTCCGGGACAGGGGCTTACGAGCAGTACTTC	CASMSGTGAYEQYF
TRBV12-3/TRBV12-4	TRBJ1-4	many	-	TGTGCCAGCAGTCCTGGGACCGAAAAACTGTTTTTT	CASSPGTEKLFF
TRBV7-9	TRBJ2-5	-	-	TGTGCCAGCAGCTTATTGTGGGGGCTGGAGACCCAGTACTTC	CASSLLWGLETQYF
TRBV5-1	TRBJ2-2	-	-	TGCGCCAGCAGGGCGAGTTGGACCGGGGAGCTGTTTTTT	CASRASWTGELFF
TRBV28	TRBJ2-7	many	-	TGTGCCAGCAGTTCGGACTACGAGCAGTACTTC	CASSSDYEQYF
TRBV20-1	TRBJ2-2	-	-	TGCAGTGCCCACTCCGCGGGGAACACCGGGGAGCTGTTTTTT	CSAHSAGNTGELFF
TRBV7-2	TRBJ1-2	many	-	TGTGCCAGCAGCTTAGTAGGGGACATCTATGGCTACACCTTC	CASSLVGDIYGYTF
TRBV19	TRBJ2-1	few	-	TGTGCCGGAACAGGGAAGGATGAGCAGTTCTTC	CAGTGKDEQFF
TRBV20-1	TRBJ2-2	few	TRBD2	TGCAGTGCTGGGATTAGCGGGGGGGCCCTCGGGGAGCTGTTTTTT	CSAGISGGALGELFF
TRBV3-1	TRBJ1-5	few	-	TGTGCCAGCAGCCAAATGGTTGGCAATCAGCCCCAGCATTTT	CASSQMVGNQPQHF
TRBV25-1	TRBJ2-5	many	-	TGTGCCAGCAGCCCCGGGACCGGCTGGGAGACCCAGTACTTC	CASSPGTGWETQYF
TRBV4-1	TRBJ2-2	-	-	TGCGCCAGCAGCCGACCCCAGGCGAACACCGGGGAGCTGTTTTTT	CASSRPQANTGELFF
TRBV3-1	TRBJ2-7	few	-	TGTGCCAGCAGCCAGGGGCCCCTTAGCGGAGACTCCTACGAGCAGTACTTC	CASSQGPLSGDSYEQYF
TRBV10-3	TRBJ1-6	many	-	TGTGCCATCAGTGAAATCTATAATTCACCCCTCCACTTT	CAISEIYNSPLHF
TRBV18	TRBJ2-3	few	TRBD1	TGTGCCAGCTCACCCCGACAGGGCCCAGATACGCAGTATTTT	CASSPRQGPDTQYF
TRBV20-1	TRBJ2-3	-	TRBD2	TGCAGTGCTGGGAAAAGACTAGCTACCACAGATACGCAGTATTTT	CSAGKRLATTDTQYF
TRBV7-2	TRBJ2-7	many	TRBD1	TGTGCCAGCAGGCTAAGGACAGGGACCTACGAGCAGTACTTC	CASRLRTGTYEQYF
TRBV28	TRBJ1-5	many	-	TGTGCCAGCAGTTTTCTCGGGGTCGTGGTTCAGCCCCAGCATTTT	CASSFLGVVVQPQHF
TRBV3-1	TRBJ1-1	-	-	TGTGCCAGCTACCCCTCCGACAAGCCGAACACTGAAGCTTTCTTT	CASYPSDKPNTEAFF
TRBV5-6	TRBJ2-5	many	-	TGTGCCAGCAGCTTGGGGCAAGAGACCCAGTACTTC	CASSLGQETQYF
TRBV4-2	TRBJ2-5	-	-	TGTGCCAGCAGCCAAGATGGCAGGGGTCAAGATACCCAGTACTTC	CASSQDGRGQDTQYF
TRBV5-1	TRBJ2-7	-	-	TGCGCCAGCTCCTATGGTGGGACCTACGAGCAGTACTTC	CASSYGGTYEQYF
TRBV7-2	TRBJ1-3	-	TRBD1	TGTGCCAGCAGCTGGGGACAGCACTCTGGAAACACCATATATTTT	CASSWGQHSGNTIYF
TRBV20-1	TRBJ2-1	few	-	TGCAGTGCTAGGTCCGGGGGTGGCTACAATGAGCAGTTCTTC	CSARSGGGYNEQFF
TRBV6-1	TRBJ2-1	few	-	TGTGCCAGCAGTGAATTCGGGGGCCCTTACAATGAGCAGTTCTTC	CASSEFGGPYNEQFF
TRBV4-2	TRBJ1-1	-	-	TGTGCCAGCAGCCAATTAAACCAGAACACTGAAGCTTTCTTT	CASSQLNQNTEAFF
TRBV24-1	TRBJ2-3	few	TRBD2	TGTGCCACCAGTGATCCCCTGAGAGCGGGAGTCACAGATACGCAGTATTTT	CATSDPLRAGVTDTQYF
TRBV20-1	TRBJ2-5	few	TRBD2	TGCAGTGCTTTCGGACTAGCGGGGATCCAAGAGACCCAGTACTTC	CSAFGLAGIQETQYF
TRBV2	TRBJ2-1	few	-	TGTGCCAGCAGTGCCGGCGGGTTTGACTACAATGAGCAGTTCTTC	CASSAGGFDYNEQFF
TRBV6-1	TRBJ2-1	few	TRBD2	TGTGCCAGTACCACAGACCCTAGCGGGGCCTACAATGAGCAGTTCTTC	CASTTDPSGAYNEQFF
TRBV28	TRBJ2-1	many	TRBD2	TGTGCCAGCAGTGACAGAGGGACTAGCGGTAATGAGCAGTTCTTC	CASSDRGTSGNEQFF
TRBV7-2	TRBJ2-7	-	TRBD1	TGTGCCAGCAGCTTTAGACAGGGGGAGGGCTACGAGCAGTACTTC	CASSFRQGEGYEQYF